This TCR beta chain derives from a study of spatial heterogeneity in lung cancer. This clonotype was observed a handful of times. V was trimmed by 7 bases and J by 4 bases, leaving 10 bases between them. The CDR3 runs 12 residues. From the 5' RACE reads, TCRdb called clonotypes with MiXCR, one entry per CDR3 protein. The sample carries around 3,300 distinct CDR3 sequences, more than 8% recorded once. Described time point: sample taken at primary tumor resection. J is TRBJ1-1 and V is TRBV12-3 or TRBV12-4; a weak D match, TRBD1 (6 bases). The source was normal lung tissue next to the tumor, collected at surgery. This clonotype originated in a male donor with early-stage non-small cell lung cancer. The CDR3: CASTPDSTEAFF. CDR3 nucleotides: TGTGCCAGCACCCCGGACAGCACTGAAGCTTTCTTT.